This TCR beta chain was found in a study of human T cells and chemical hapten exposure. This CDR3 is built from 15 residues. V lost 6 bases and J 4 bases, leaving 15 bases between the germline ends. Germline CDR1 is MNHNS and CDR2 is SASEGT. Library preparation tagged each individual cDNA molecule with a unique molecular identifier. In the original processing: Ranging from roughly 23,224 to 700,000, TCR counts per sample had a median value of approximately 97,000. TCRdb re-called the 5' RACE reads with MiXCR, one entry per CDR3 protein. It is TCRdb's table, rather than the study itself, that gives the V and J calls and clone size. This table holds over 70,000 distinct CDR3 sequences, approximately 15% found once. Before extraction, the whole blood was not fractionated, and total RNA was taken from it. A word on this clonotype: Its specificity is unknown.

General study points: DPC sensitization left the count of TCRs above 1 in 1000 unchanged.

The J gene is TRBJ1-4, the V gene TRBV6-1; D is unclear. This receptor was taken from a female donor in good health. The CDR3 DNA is TGTGCCAGCAGATCCCCAAAGGACGGTAATGAAAAACTGTTTTTT. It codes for CASRSPKDGNEKLFF.